The 5 T cell receptor beta chains below come from one sample, sequenced in a study of CD8 T cells in Susac syndrome. After extraction with the RNeasy kit, about 0.45 to 1 ug of the RNA was reverse transcribed using random hexamers. TCRdb reanalysed the immunoSEQ multiplex PCR reads using MiXCR and keeps one entry per CDR3 protein. In the table there are some 200,000 distinct CDR3 sequences, more than 90% of which are singletons. The sample comprised CD4+ T cells from PBMCs. These receptors were collected from a human donor with Susac syndrome.

The V call is TRBV19, the J call TRBJ2-2; tentative D call: TRBD1 (6 bases). The germline CDR1 and CDR2 sequences are LNHDA and SQIVND (reference sequence). Trimming stripped 4 bases from V and 3 bases from J, with 6 bases between. The CDR3 extends over 13 amino acids. CDR3 nucleotide sequence: TGTGCCAGTAGTAGACAGGACACCGGGGAGCTGTTTTTT. As protein: CASSRQDTGELFF.

CDR3: CASNVDSSYEQYF. The CDR3, as DNA: TGCGCCAGCAACGTGGACAGCTCCTACGAGCAGTACTTC. The V gene is TRBV5-1, the J gene TRBJ2-7; a weak D match, TRBD1 (6 bases). Per the germline V gene, CDR1 is SGHRS and CDR2 is YFSETQ. The CDR3 length is 13 residues. The V end was cut by 6 bases, the J end by 0 bases, with 10 bases between.

This chain joins TRBV29-1 and TRBJ2-2, with 7 positions matching TRBD1. This CDR3 comprises 14 residues. The junction had 12 bases not matched to a gene; V was cut back by 8 bases and J by 6 bases. Germline assignment: CDR1 SQVTM and CDR2 ANQGSEA. In nucleotides, the CDR3 is TGCAGCATCCAACAGGGGACCCTTCCCGGGGAGCTGTTTTTT. Residues: CSIQQGTLPGELFF.

Here the CDR3 reads CASSLTRFEQYF. The DNA for the CDR3 is TGTGCCAGCAGCCTGACTCGATTCGAGCAGTACTTC. This rearrangement joins TRBV11-2 to TRBJ2-7, with D uncertain. With 5 bases removed from V and 6 bases from J, the gap between germline ends came to 11 bases. CDR1 is SGHAT and CDR2 is FQNNGV in the germline V gene. This CDR3 has 12 residues.

This chain connects TRBV5-1 to TRBJ1-6; 10 bases match TRBD1. V gave up 0 bases and J gave up 13 bases; unmatched junction bases: 10. Germline loops: CDR1 SGHRS, CDR2 YFSETQ. CDR3 length equals 16 residues. CDR3: CASSLVPDRGEGPLHF. CDR3 nucleotides: TGCGCCAGCAGCTTGGTTCCGGACAGGGGGGAAGGGCCCCTCCACTTT.